This entry lists 27 T cell receptor beta chains sequenced from one sample in a study of CD8 T cells in ankylosing spondylitis (dated by TCRdb to about 2017). Libraries were constructed by 5' RACE. The sequencing machine was an Illumina HiSeq 2500. The public sequencing data were trimmed at Q25 with fastp and processed into clonotypes with MiXCR by TCRdb, which kept only in-frame beta chains. Each record represents a unique CDR3 protein, reported with the most common genes and DNA among its rows. Within this sample are nearly 250,000 distinct CDR3 sequences, with approximately 30% of them counted one time only. Roughly 4.2% of the sample comes from the top ten. The sample taken for sequencing was blood, either unsorted or a sorted T cell fraction (not recorded which). The receptors originated from a male donor with ankylosing spondylitis or in good health (not recorded which).

A remark on this clonotype: At one boundary the junction diverges from the germline segment, which might be a read error. This chain links TRBV7-6 with TRBJ2-7, with D maybe TRBD2 (7 bases). The CDR3 is 15 residues long. Per the germline V gene, CDR1 is SGHVS and CDR2 is FNYEAQ. CDR3 nucleotides: TGTGCCAGCAGCTTAGGGGGGGGCACTTCCTACGACCAGTACTTC. Translated, it gives CASSLGGGTSYDQYF. Drawing the rest from reference TRBV7-6 and TRBJ2-7, the complete variable domain is GAGVSQSPRYKVTKRGQDVALRCDPISGHVSLYWYRQALGQGPEFLTYFNYEAQQDKSGLPNDRFSAERPEGSISTLTIQRTEQRDSAMYRCASSLGGGTSYDQYFGPGTRLTVT.

The gene calls are TRBV12-3 or TRBV12-4 and TRBJ1-3; weak D call: TRBD1 (6 bases). Between the trimmed V and J ends, which lost 4 bases and 6 bases, there was a span of 13 bases. This CDR3 region has 14 residues. CDR3 sequence reads: CASSWGAGANTIYF. In DNA, the CDR3 is TGTGCCAGCAGTTGGGGGGCGGGGGCAAACACCATATATTTT.

This clonotype was observed a few times. This chain links TRBV7-9 with TRBJ2-3; unclear D gene. The germline gives CDR1 SEHNR, CDR2 FQNEAQ (reference sequence). Trimming cost V 1 base and J 7 bases, with 15 bases left between them. The CDR3 consists of 15 residues. The chain's CDR3 is CASSLEAHYIHTQYF. The CDR3 DNA reads TGTGCCAGCAGCTTAGAGGCCCACTATATTCATACGCAGTATTTT. Variable domain in full (rest from reference TRBV7-9 and TRBJ2-3): DTGVSQNPRHKITKRGQNVTFRCDPISEHNRLYWYRQTLGQGPEFLTYFQNEAQLEKSRLLSDRFSAERPKGSFSTLEIQRTEQGDSAMYLCASSLEAHYIHTQYFGPGTRLTVL.

The chain has TRBV6-5 and TRBJ2-7; TRBD1 is a possible D gene (5 bases). This CDR3 has 13 amino acids. CDR1 and CDR2 from the germline V gene are MNHEY and SVGAGI. Trimming took off 2 bases at V and 6 bases at J, with 11 bases between the two ends. CDR3 in amino acids: CASSYRQDIEQYF. The CDR3 DNA reads as TGTGCCAGCAGTTACAGGCAGGACATCGAGCAGTACTTC.

This clonotype was seen a handful of times. The chain combines TRBV20-1 with TRBJ2-3; D may be TRBD2 (5 bases). This CDR3 contains 14 residues. Trimming left V 3 bases short and J 3 bases short, with 13 bases between. Germline CDR1 reads DFQATT; CDR2 reads SNEGSKA (reference sequence). The CDR3 loop is CSASIRGITDTQYF. In DNA form, the CDR3 reads TGCAGTGCTAGTATTCGGGGAATAACAGATACGCAGTATTTT.

This clonotype has a handful of counts. One end of the junction is discordant with germline, which a read error may explain. V is TRBV20-1 and J is TRBJ2-5; D gene ambiguous. Germline CDR1 and CDR2: DFQATT and SNEGSKA (reference sequence). The CDR3 has 15 residues. CDR3 protein: CCARVGLTLQETQYF. As DNA, the CDR3 is TGCTGTGCTAGAGTTGGGTTGACACTACAAGAGACCCAGTACTTC.

This clonotype has a handful of counts. This chain links TRBV10-3 with TRBJ2-7; D gene uncertain. This CDR3 is built from 13 residues. V was cut by 3 bases and J by 2 bases, with 8 bases left in between. Germline loops: CDR1 ENHRY, CDR2 SYGVKD. The CDR3 region is CAISDRTTYEQYF. The CDR3 bases are TGTGCCATCAGTGATAGGACCACCTACGAGCAGTACTTC.

This clonotype was counted between two and nine times. The chain recombines TRBV5-6 with TRBJ2-1; 9 positions match TRBD2. Germline CDR1 is SGHDT and CDR2 is YYEEEE. The V gene end was trimmed by 2 bases and the J gene end by 15 bases; junction bases not matched to a gene: 6. The length of the CDR3 is 12 residues. The CDR3 DNA sequence: TGTGCCAGCAGCTTCCGAGCGGGGGGTCCGTTCTTC. This encodes CASSFRAGGPFF.

V and J are TRBV20-1 and TRBJ1-5; 7 positions agree with TRBD1. J gave up 4 bases and V 2 bases, and 8 bases lay outside the gene matches. CDR3 length: 15 residues. The germline gives CDR1 DFQATT, CDR2 SNEGSKA (reference sequence). CDR3 DNA sequence: TGCAGTGCTAGACCCCGGGACAGAGGAAATCAGCCCCAGCATTTT. This sequence encodes CSARPRDRGNQPQHF.

The chain has TRBV20-1 and TRBJ1-1; tentatively, D is TRBD1 (5 bases). Trimming pared 0 bases from V and 4 bases from J, leaving 12 bases between. CDR3 length: 14 residues. CDR1 and CDR2 from the germline V gene are DFQATT and SNEGSKA (reference sequence). Written as DNA, the CDR3 is TGCAGTGCTAGAGATAAGAAGGGGCTCACTGAAGCTTTCTTT. As protein: CSARDKKGLTEAFF.

This rearrangement joins TRBV29-1 to TRBJ2-1; tentatively, D is TRBD2 (5 bases). The length of the CDR3 is 15 residues. The V gene lost 2 bases and the J gene lost 10 bases, with 21 bases spanning the gap. Per germline, CDR1 SQVTM and CDR2 ANQGSEA. The CDR3 DNA follows: TGCAGCGTTGAACGGCCGGGAATTTCGGCGCGGGAGCAGTTCTTC. It is translated as CSVERPGISAREQFF.

This clonotype was observed a handful of times. The chain is built from TRBV20-1 and TRBJ1-5; D remains unclear. The CDR3 extends over 15 amino acids. CDR1 is DFQATT and CDR2 is SNEGSKA in the germline V gene (reference sequence). V shed 6 bases and J shed 2 bases, with 17 bases lying between them. CDR3: CSAGWGLGGNQPQHF. CDR3 nucleotides: TGCAGTGCCGGCTGGGGTTTGGGTGGCAATCAGCCCCAGCATTTT.

The sample holds a few counts of this clonotype. The V gene is TRBV20-1, the J gene TRBJ2-5; the match to TRBD2 covers 9 bases. The length of the CDR3 is 14 residues. Trimming at V came to 0 bases and at J to 13 bases, leaving 12 bases not matched to a gene. CDR1 is DFQATT, CDR2 SNEGSKA, per germline (reference sequence). The CDR3 reads CSARDVSSGGPGYF. As DNA, the CDR3 is TGCAGTGCTAGAGATGTGTCCAGCGGGGGGCCGGGGTACTTC.

The chain is built from TRBV5-1 and TRBJ2-7, with 8 bases aligning to TRBD2. The CDR3 runs to 15 residues. Looked up from germline, CDR1 is SGHRS and CDR2 is YFSETQ. Unmatched junction bases numbered 7, after V lost 2 bases and J lost 3 bases. CDR3 nucleotide sequence: TGCGCCAGCAGCTTCTTGCGGGGGGCCGACTACGAGCAGTACTTC. Amino acids: CASSFLRGADYEQYF.

This clonotype was counted a few times. The V gene is TRBV30, the J gene TRBJ2-7, with D possibly TRBD2 on 5 matching bases. Trimming shortened V by 2 bases and J by 5 bases, and 22 bases separated the two germline ends. CDR3 length: 16 residues. Germline lookup yields CDR1 GTSNPN and CDR2 SVGIG (reference sequence). This chain's CDR3 is CAWSPPRPEVMDEQYF. CDR3 in DNA: TGTGCCTGGAGTCCCCCCCGGCCGGAGGTGATGGACGAGCAGTACTTC.

This sequence joins TRBV20-1 and TRBJ2-7; 7 bases match TRBD2. Per the germline V gene, CDR1 is DFQATT and CDR2 is SNEGSKA (reference sequence). Trimming at V came to 1 base and at J to 3 bases, leaving 12 bases not matched to a gene. This CDR3 contains 16 residues. The DNA for the CDR3 is TGCAGTGCTAGAGGCGGGGGAGGGAAGTCCTTCTACGAGCAGTACTTC. As protein: CSARGGGGKSFYEQYF.

The sample holds a few counts of this clonotype. The J gene is TRBJ1-5, the V gene TRBV10-3, with 8 positions matching TRBD1. This CDR3 has 14 residues. V trimming: 10 bases; J trimming: 0 bases; junction bases outside the gene matches: 5. Germline V gene lookup returns CDR1 ENHRY and CDR2 SYGVKD. CDR3 residues: CATWTGFSNQPQHF. The CDR3 DNA reads as TGTGCCACCTGGACAGGGTTTAGCAATCAGCCCCAGCATTTT.

This chain uses TRBV20-1 with TRBJ2-4; D not certain. This CDR3 has 13 residues. Germline V gene data show CDR1 as DFQATT and CDR2 as SNEGSKA (reference sequence). Trimming pared 1 base from V and 5 bases from J, leaving 9 bases between. CDR3 sequence: CSARGPHENIQYF. The CDR3 nucleotides read TGCAGTGCTAGAGGACCCCACGAAAACATTCAGTACTTC.

This rearrangement joins TRBV6-6 to TRBJ2-7, with TRBD2 identical over 7 bases. Germline CDR1 is MNHNY and CDR2 is SVGAGI (reference sequence). V was clipped by 6 bases and J by 7 bases; unmatched bases: 3. This CDR3 has 11 amino acids. The CDR3 region has the DNA TGTGCCAGCAGATTCGGGGGGGAGCAGTACTTC. The encoded protein is CASRFGGEQYF.

The V gene is TRBV5-1, the J gene TRBJ2-3; 9 positions agree with TRBD2. Unmatched junction bases numbered 5, after V lost 3 bases and J lost 0 bases. The CDR3 contains 16 residues. CDR1 SGHRS and CDR2 YFSETQ come from the germline V gene. CDR3 coding DNA: TGCGCCAGCAGCTGGAGCGGGGGGCCTAGCACAGATACGCAGTATTTT. This sequence encodes CASSWSGGPSTDTQYF.

This clonotype has just a few counts. V usage is TRBV7-8 and J usage is TRBJ2-1, with D tentatively TRBD1 (5 bases). Germline V gives CDR1 SGHVS, CDR2 FQNEAQ. Deletions cut 10 bases from V and 4 bases from J, with 11 bases between. This CDR3 is 12 amino acids long. In nucleotides, the CDR3 is TGTGCCATCCAGGGCCGGTACAATGAGCAGTTCTTC. This sequence encodes CAIQGRYNEQFF.

This clonotype was counted only a few times. The gene calls are TRBV10-3 and TRBJ2-1, with TRBD2 matching over 7 bases. Germline CDR1 ENHRY, CDR2 SYGVKD. The trim removed 6 bases at V and 7 bases at J, leaving 6 bases unmatched. The CDR3 has 13 amino acids. The CDR3 is CAIRLASRNEQFF. The CDR3 DNA is TGTGCCATCAGACTAGCGAGTAGAAATGAGCAGTTCTTC.

This sequence joins TRBV29-1 and TRBJ2-7; D not certain. Germline loops: CDR1 SQVTM, CDR2 ANQGSEA. Trimming left V 7 bases short and J 1 base short, with 14 bases between. This CDR3 spans 13 amino acids. CDR3 residues: CSGTEALSYEQYF. The CDR3 nucleotides read TGCAGCGGGACGGAAGCCCTATCCTACGAGCAGTACTTC.

The chain links TRBV6-5 to TRBJ2-3; a weak D match, TRBD1 (5 bases). Germline CDR1 is MNHEY and CDR2 is SVGAGI. The V end lost 0 bases, the J end lost 1 base, and 11 bases lay between the germline ends. There are 16 residues in the CDR3. CDR3 in amino acids: CASSYSGAQGTDTQYF. The CDR3 DNA is TGTGCCAGCAGTTACTCTGGGGCTCAGGGCACAGATACGCAGTATTTT.

This chain joins TRBV7-2 and TRBJ2-5, with 7 positions matching TRBD2. V shed 1 base and J 6 bases; nucleotides not matched to a gene: 8. The CDR3 is 15 residues long. CDR1 and CDR2 (germline): SGHTA, FQGNSA. The CDR3 is CASSLVGRSEKTQYF. CDR3 bases: TGTGCCAGCAGCTTAGTCGGGAGGAGCGAAAAGACCCAGTACTTC.

This clonotype was detected a few times. The V and J genes are TRBV3-1 and TRBJ2-4; TRBD2 might be the D (6 bases). There are 18 residues in the CDR3. Germline values: CDR1 LGHDT, CDR2 YNNKEL (reference sequence). The V end lost 2 bases, the J end lost 3 bases, and 20 bases lay between the germline ends. The CDR3 coding sequence is TGTGCCAGCAGCCAACTTTTGGGACTTGGGCAGGACAAAAACATTCAGTACTTC. Translated, it gives CASSQLLGLGQDKNIQYF. The full variable domain, completed using reference TRBV3-1 and TRBJ2-4, is DTAVSQTPKYLVTQMGNDKSIKCEQNLGHDTMYWYKQDSKKFLKIMFSYNNKELIINETVPNRFSPKSPDKAHLNLHINSLELGDSAVYFCASSQLLGLGQDKNIQYFGAGTRLSVL.

This clonotype was recorded a few times. The chain links TRBV20-1 to TRBJ2-3; TRBD2 matches at 9 bases. Germline loops: CDR1 DFQATT, CDR2 SNEGSKA (reference sequence). This CDR3 spans 16 amino acids. V lost 3 bases and J lost 6; bases outside the gene matches: 13. Here the CDR3 reads CSASRKRGDGRDTQYF. As DNA, the CDR3 is TGCAGTGCTAGCCGAAAGCGGGGGGACGGTAGGGATACGCAGTATTTT.